The 23 T cell receptor beta chains listed next were all sequenced from one sample in a study of shared clonotypes between healthy human individuals (dated by TCRdb to the early 2020s). CD8 naive samples were obtained by positive selection for CCR7 among CD45RO-negative cells, yielding a CD45RA+CCR7+ population from which TemRA cells were excluded. Library prep was done by the immunoSEQ multiplex PCR assay. TCRdb provides this immuneACCESS table in a form limited to in-frame rearrangements. Some clones are lacking; in checked studies, under half of them reflect an unresolved V gene, and why the rest are absent is not known. The table for this sample lists some 2 million clones; just under 95% of them were counted only once. The top ten constitute 0.85% to 1.2% of the sample. The sample taken for sequencing was naive CD8+ T cells sorted from blood. The cell subset or site label, read with the paper, signifies: CD45RA+CCR7+. The receptor set was obtained from a man aged 18 to 35 in good health.

The CDR3 DNA follows: TGTGCCAGCAGCCCGACAGGGGGTGGTTCTGAAGCTTTCTTT. This translates into CASSPTGGGSEAFF. The gene calls are TRBV28 and TRBJ1-1, with 9 bases that match TRBD1. Unmatched junction bases numbered 8, after V lost 6 bases and J lost 6 bases. This CDR3 is built from 14 residues. Germline V lookup: CDR1 MDHEN, CDR2 SYDVKM.

This clone was observed a single time. V is TRBV13 and J is TRBJ1-1; 11 nucleotides line up with TRBD1. Germline V lookup: CDR1 PRHDT, CDR2 FYEKMQ (reference sequence). The CDR3 loop spans 13 amino acids. After removal of 8 bases from V and 6 bases from J, the junction contained 5 bases not matched to a gene. DNA for the CDR3: TGTGCCAGCGAGGGGACAGGGGGTTCTGAAGCTTTCTTT. This gives the protein CASEGTGGSEAFF.

V gene TRBV7-9 combines with J gene TRBJ2-7; D possibly corresponds to TRBD1 (5 bases). There are 13 residues in the CDR3. V was pared by 5 bases and J by 3 bases, with 11 bases between. Looked up from germline, CDR1 is SEHNR and CDR2 is FQNEAQ (reference sequence). The CDR3 loop is CASSPNQGYEQYF. As DNA, the CDR3 is TGTGCCAGCAGCCCGAATCAGGGCTACGAGCAGTACTTC. Supplemented by reference TRBV7-9 and TRBJ2-7, the full variable domain reads DTGVSQNPRHKITKRGQNVTFRCDPISEHNRLYWYRQTLGQGPEFLTYFQNEAQLEKSRLLSDRFSAERPKGSFSTLEIQRTEQGDSAMYLCASSPNQGYEQYFGPGTRLTVT.

The chain couples TRBV7-9 to TRBJ1-1; TRBD1 is a possible D gene (6 bases). Trimming stripped 6 bases from V and 5 bases from J, with 19 bases between. The CDR3 is made up of 15 amino acids. In germline, CDR1 is SEHNR, CDR2 FQNEAQ (reference sequence). CDR3 residues: CASSFDRLPRTEAFF. The CDR3 DNA follows: TGTGCCAGCAGTTTTGACAGGTTGCCGAGGACTGAAGCTTTCTTT.

The rearrangement uses TRBV27 and TRBJ2-7, with D unclear. Germline V lookup: CDR1 MNHEY, CDR2 SMNVEV (reference sequence). The V end was cut by 3 bases, the J end by 4 bases, with 10 bases between. The CDR3 extends over 13 amino acids. Written as DNA, the CDR3 is TGTGCCAGCAGTTTTATAACGGGTTACGAGCAGTACTTC. Translated, it gives CASSFITGYEQYF.

This sequence joins TRBV20-1 and TRBJ1-2; possibly TRBD1 for D (5 bases). The V end was cut by 7 bases, the J end by 8 bases, with 5 bases between. The CDR3 runs to 8 residues. The germline CDR1 and CDR2 sequences are DFQATT and SNEGSKA (reference sequence). The CDR3 region has the DNA TGCAGTGGGGGCGGCTACACCTTC. Its protein product is CSGGGYTF.

The J gene is TRBJ1-2, the V gene TRBV15; the D is unclear. This CDR3 comprises 15 residues. Germline loops: CDR1 LNHNV, CDR2 YYDKDF (reference sequence). V was pared by 0 bases and J by 4 bases, with 12 bases between. The CDR3 reads CATSRERVDFYGYTF. The CDR3 nucleotides are TGTGCCACCAGCAGAGAGAGAGTGGACTTCTATGGCTACACCTTC.

J is TRBJ1-1 and V is TRBV4-3, with TRBD1 identical over 7 bases. V shed 3 bases and J 1 base; nucleotides not matched to a gene: 5. The CDR3 runs 15 residues. From germline, CDR1 is LGHNA and CDR2 YSLEER. CDR3 sequence reads: CASSQGDSSNTEAFF. The DNA of the CDR3 is TGCGCCAGCAGCCAGGGGGACAGCTCGAACACTGAAGCTTTCTTT.

The V gene is TRBV4-2, the J gene TRBJ1-1; D not certain. The CDR3 totals 13 residues. Trimming removed 4 bases from V and 2 bases from J, with 8 bases in between. Germline V lookup: CDR1 LGHNA, CDR2 YNFKEQ. In DNA form, the CDR3 reads TGTGCCAGCAGCCGTGTGGGTAACACTGAAGCTTTCTTT. Encoded protein: CASSRVGNTEAFF.

This chain links TRBV29-1 with TRBJ2-7, with 9 bases aligning to TRBD1. Germline V gene sequence: CDR1 SQVTM, CDR2 ANQGSEA. V trimming: 7 bases; J trimming: 1 base; junction bases outside the gene matches: 8. The CDR3 sequence is 14 residues long. CDR3 in amino acids: CSAELGQGSYEQYF. CDR3 in DNA: TGCAGCGCCGAGTTGGGACAGGGATCCTACGAGCAGTACTTC.

The V gene is TRBV4-1, the J gene TRBJ1-6; 8 positions agree with TRBD1. The J segment lost 5 bases and the V segment lost 4 bases, leaving 10 bases of the junction unmatched. The CDR3 length is 17 residues. The germline CDR1 and CDR2 sequences are MGHRA and YSYEKL. DNA of the CDR3: TGCGCCAGCAGCCCCCAGGACAGGGAACTCAATAATTCACCCCTCCACTTT. It codes for CASSPQDRELNNSPLHF.

The chain combines TRBV7-2 with TRBJ2-5; 13 positions agree with TRBD2. V was pared by 5 bases and J by 5 bases, with 8 bases of the junction left unmatched. The germline V gene encodes CDR1 SGHTA and CDR2 FQGNSA. This CDR3 has 16 amino acids. CDR3: CASSPWTSGSRETQYF. In DNA form, the CDR3 reads TGTGCCAGCAGCCCCTGGACTAGCGGGAGTCGTGAGACCCAGTACTTC.

The chain recombines TRBV9 with TRBJ1-1; the D gene is possibly TRBD1 (6 bases). The V gene lost 0 bases and the J gene lost 8 bases, with 8 bases spanning the gap. The CDR3 covers 12 residues. The V gene's germline CDR1 is SGDLS and CDR2 YYNGEE. CDR3 amino acids: CASSVEQGEAFF. CDR3 in DNA: TGTGCCAGCAGCGTAGAACAGGGAGAAGCTTTCTTT.

The chain couples TRBV27 to TRBJ2-7; maybe TRBD1 (6 bases). V was shortened by 0 bases and J by 7 bases, with 19 bases between the two germline ends. The germline V gene encodes CDR1 MNHEY and CDR2 SMNVEV (reference sequence). CDR3 length: 16 amino acids. CDR3: CASSLSSGTLVIEQYF. CDR3 sequence (DNA): TGTGCCAGCAGTTTATCTTCCGGGACACTGGTCATAGAGCAGTACTTC.

CDR3 protein: CASSLNEGAAYNEQFF. CDR3 DNA: TGTGCCAGCAGTTTAAATGAGGGCGCAGCGTACAATGAGCAGTTCTTC. The chain is built from TRBV27 and TRBJ2-1; D may be TRBD2 (5 bases). The CDR3 is 16 residues long. The V end was cut by 2 bases, the J end by 4 bases, with 15 bases between. Per germline, CDR1 MNHEY and CDR2 SMNVEV (reference sequence).

The V gene is TRBV4-3, the J gene TRBJ1-2; D ambiguous. Between the trimmed V and J ends, which lost 0 bases and 6 bases, there was a span of 20 bases. Germline lookup yields CDR1 LGHNA and CDR2 YSLEER. The length of the CDR3 is 17 residues. The DNA of the CDR3 is TGCGCCAGCAGCCAAGATCTGGAGGCAGGCTTCAAAGATGGCTACACCTTC. It codes for CASSQDLEAGFKDGYTF.

V and J are TRBV18 and TRBJ2-5; 9 nucleotides line up with TRBD1. Per germline, CDR1 KGHSH and CDR2 LQKENI. There are 19 residues in the CDR3. V lost 3 bases to trimming and J lost 5 bases; unmatched junction nucleotides: 19. The CDR3, as DNA: TGTGCCAGCTCACCCGTCCCGGGACAGGGAGGTCAAGCCCAGGAGACCCAGTACTTC. Its translation: CASSPVPGQGGQAQETQYF.

The rearrangement links TRBV27 to TRBJ2-1; possible D gene TRBD2, 6 bases. Per the germline V gene, CDR1 is MNHEY and CDR2 is SMNVEV (reference sequence). V lost 3 bases to trimming and J lost 8 bases, with 11 bases between them. The CDR3 totals 13 residues. This CDR3 is CASSFGREHEQFF. The CDR3 coding sequence is TGTGCCAGCAGTTTCGGACGGGAGCATGAGCAGTTCTTC.

V is TRBV9 and J is TRBJ2-1, with TRBD2 matching 12 bases. The junction had 16 bases not matched to a gene; V was cut back by 3 bases and J by 9 bases. Germline CDR1 and CDR2: SGDLS and YYNGEE. CDR3 length: 18 residues. The CDR3 is CASSAASWASGGGGEQFF. CDR3 DNA sequence: TGTGCCAGCAGCGCAGCCTCTTGGGCTAGCGGGGGGGGTGGTGAGCAGTTCTTC.

V and J are TRBV9 and TRBJ1-4; D gene uncertain. The CDR3 runs to 14 residues. Trimming left V 0 bases short and J 7 bases short, with 10 bases between. Germline CDR1 SGDLS, CDR2 YYNGEE. The DNA of the CDR3 is TGTGCCAGCAGCGTAGGGACCACCGGTGAAAAACTGTTTTTT. This encodes CASSVGTTGEKLFF.

The chain's CDR3 is CASSFLANPYEQYF. The CDR3 bases are TGTGCCAGCAGCTTCCTAGCGAATCCCTACGAGCAGTACTTC. The chain recombines TRBV5-6 with TRBJ2-7; weak D call: TRBD2 (6 bases). The germline V gene encodes CDR1 SGHDT and CDR2 YYEEEE. This CDR3 is built from 14 residues. Between the trimmed V and J ends, which lost 2 bases and 2 bases, there was a span of 11 bases.

The genes are TRBV9 and TRBJ2-1; D not resolved. Germline V lookup: CDR1 SGDLS, CDR2 YYNGEE. This CDR3 spans 15 amino acids. Deletions cut 0 bases from V and 2 bases from J, with 9 bases between. The CDR3 nucleotides are TGTGCCAGCAGCGTAGTTGGGGTGACCTACAATGAGCAGTTCTTC. It specifies CASSVVGVTYNEQFF.

The chain joins TRBV13 to TRBJ1-3; D is ambiguous. The V and J ends lost 2 bases and 0 bases respectively, with 2 bases between them. The CDR3 has 13 amino acids. In germline, CDR1 is PRHDT, CDR2 FYEKMQ (reference sequence). CDR3 in DNA: TGTGCCAGCAGCTTACTCTCTGGAAACACCATATATTTT. It translates to CASSLLSGNTIYF.